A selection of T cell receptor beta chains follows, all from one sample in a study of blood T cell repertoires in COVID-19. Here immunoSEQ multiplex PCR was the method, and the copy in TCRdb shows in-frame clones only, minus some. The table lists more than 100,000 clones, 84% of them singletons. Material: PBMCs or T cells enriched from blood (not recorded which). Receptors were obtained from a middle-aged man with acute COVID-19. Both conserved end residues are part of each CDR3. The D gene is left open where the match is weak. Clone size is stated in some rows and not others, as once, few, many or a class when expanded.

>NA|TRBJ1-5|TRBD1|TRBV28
CASSYNRGSNQPQHF
TGTGCCAGCAGCTATAACAGGGGAAGCAATCAGCCCCAGCATTTT
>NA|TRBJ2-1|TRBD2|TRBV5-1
CASSSSGSSYNEQFF
TGCGCCAGCAGCTCTAGCGGTAGCTCCTACAATGAGCAGTTCTTC
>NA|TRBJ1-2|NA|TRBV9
CASSPWPGGYTF
TGTGCCAGCAGCCCTTGGCCAGGGGGCTACACCTTC
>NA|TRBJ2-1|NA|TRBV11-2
CASSLGAYNEQFF
TGTGCCAGCAGCTTAGGGGCTTACAATGAGCAGTTCTTC
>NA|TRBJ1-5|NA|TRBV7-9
CASSQSNQPQHF
TGTGCCAGCAGCCAAAGCAATCAGCCCCAGCATTTT
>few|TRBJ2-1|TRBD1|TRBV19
CASSTRQGQEQFF
TGTGCCAGTAGTACCCGACAGGGCCAAGAGCAGTTCTTC
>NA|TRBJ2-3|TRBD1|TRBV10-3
CAISASGTGTDTQYF
TGTGCCATCAGTGCCTCCGGGACAGGGACAGATACGCAGTATTTT
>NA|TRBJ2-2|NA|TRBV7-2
CASSFTGISGELFF
TGTGCCAGCAGTTTTACAGGGATTAGCGGGGAGCTGTTTTTT
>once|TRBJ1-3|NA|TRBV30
CAWTRGGAPGNTIYF
TGTGCCTGGACGAGAGGGGGGGCGCCTGGAAACACCATATATTTT
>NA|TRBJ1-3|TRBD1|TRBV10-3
CAISRGQGQISSGNTIYF
TGTGCCATCAGCCGGGGACAGGGACAAATTAGCTCTGGAAACACCATATATTTT
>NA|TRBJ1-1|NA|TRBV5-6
CAIGALGAQNTEAFF
TGTGCCATCGGGGCTTTGGGGGCGCAGAACACTGAAGCTTTCTTT
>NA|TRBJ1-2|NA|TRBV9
CASSASASTHYGYTF
TGTGCCAGCAGCGCAAGCGCCTCGACGCACTATGGCTACACCTTC
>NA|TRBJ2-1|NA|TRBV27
CASSRLPSSSYNEQFF
TGTGCCAGCAGTCGACTGCCCTCGAGCTCCTACAATGAGCAGTTCTTC
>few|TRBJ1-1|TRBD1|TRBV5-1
CASSIGTGATDEAFF
TGCGCCAGCAGCATTGGGACAGGGGCCACGGATGAAGCTTTCTTT
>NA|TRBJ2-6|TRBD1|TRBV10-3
CAISGAGGTSGANVLTF
TGTGCCATCAGTGGGGCAGGGGGTACCTCTGGGGCCAACGTCCTGACTTTC
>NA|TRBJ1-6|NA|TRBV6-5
CASGQDGGNSPLHF
TGTGCCAGCGGCCAGGACGGGGGAAATTCACCCCTCCACTTT
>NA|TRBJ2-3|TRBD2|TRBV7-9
CASSLLSGNPDTQYF
TGTGCCAGCAGCTTGCTTAGCGGGAACCCAGATACGCAGTATTTT
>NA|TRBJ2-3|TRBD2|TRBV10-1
CASSEAGTSPRTNTQYF
TGCGCCAGCAGCGAGGCCGGGACTAGCCCCCGCACAAATACGCAGTATTTT
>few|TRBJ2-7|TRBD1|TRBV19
CASSTGTGAPLGF
TGTGCCAGTAGTACCGGGACAGGGGCCCCTCTAGGCTTC
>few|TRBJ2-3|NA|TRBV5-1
CASSFPGEDTQYF
TGCGCCAGCAGCTTTCCAGGGGAAGATACGCAGTATTTT
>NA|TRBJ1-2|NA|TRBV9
CASSRSAGEIDYGYTF
TGTGCCAGCAGCCGCAGTGCCGGGGAAATCGACTATGGCTACACCTTC
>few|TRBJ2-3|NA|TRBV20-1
CSASSGTSTDTQYF
TGCAGTGCTAGTTCCGGGACTAGCACAGATACGCAGTATTTT
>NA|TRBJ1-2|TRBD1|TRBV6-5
CASSRGQSYGYTF
TGTGCCAGCAGTAGGGGACAGTCCTATGGCTACACCTTC
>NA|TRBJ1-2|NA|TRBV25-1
CASSEWGGPGYTF
TGTGCCAGCAGTGAATGGGGAGGACCGGGCTACACCTTC
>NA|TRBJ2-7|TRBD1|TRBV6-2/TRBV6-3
CASSLYRGPYEQYF
TGTGCCAGCAGTCTATACAGGGGCCCCTACGAGCAGTACTTC
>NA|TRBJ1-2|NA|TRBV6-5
CASSYSTGGHYGYTF
TGTGCCAGCAGTTACTCGACGGGGGGCCACTATGGCTACACCTTC
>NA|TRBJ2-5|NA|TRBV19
CASSIGLQETQYF
TGTGCCAGTAGTATTGGGCTTCAAGAGACCCAGTACTTC
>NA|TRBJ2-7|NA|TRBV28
CASSLSSYEQYF
TGTGCCAGCAGCCTCAGCTCCTACGAGCAGTACTTC
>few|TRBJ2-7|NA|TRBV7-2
CASSWTGTYEQYF
TGTGCCAGCAGTTGGACGGGAACCTACGAGCAGTACTTC
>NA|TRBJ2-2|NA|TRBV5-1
CASSLVAGVIGGELFF
TGCGCCAGCAGCTTGGTCGCAGGGGTGATAGGCGGGGAGCTGTTTTTT
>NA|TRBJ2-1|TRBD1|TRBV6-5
CASKGVGTAYNEQFF
TGTGCCAGCAAGGGGGTCGGGACAGCCTACAATGAGCAGTTCTTC
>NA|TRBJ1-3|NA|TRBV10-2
CASSVQAPSGNTIYF
TGCGCCAGCAGTGTACAGGCGCCCTCTGGAAACACCATATATTTT
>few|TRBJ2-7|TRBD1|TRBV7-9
CASTGQEYEQYF
TGTGCCAGCACCGGACAGGAGTACGAGCAGTACTTC
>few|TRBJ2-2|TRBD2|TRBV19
CASSNARGGKKTGELFF
TGTGCCAGTAGTAACGCCCGGGGGGGAAAGAAAACCGGGGAGCTGTTTTTT
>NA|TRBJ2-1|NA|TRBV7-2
CASSLARTAAYNEQFF
TGTGCCAGCAGCTTAGCGCGGACAGCCGCATACAATGAGCAGTTCTTC
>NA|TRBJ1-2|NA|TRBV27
CASSFGVRYGYTF
TGTGCCAGCAGTTTCGGGGTCCGCTATGGCTACACCTTC
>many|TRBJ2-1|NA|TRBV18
CASSPPQGNNEQFF
TGTGCCAGCTCACCACCGCAGGGCAACAATGAGCAGTTCTTC
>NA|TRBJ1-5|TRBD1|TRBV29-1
CSGTGGVSNQPQHF
TGCAGCGGGACAGGGGGCGTTAGCAATCAGCCCCAGCATTTT